This TCR beta chain appears in the sequencing data of a study of blood T cell repertoires in COVID-19. Overall study context: There were acute and convalescent COVID-19 samples, and they came from the United States, Italy and Spain. The analysed material was cDNA or gDNA that came from T cells, B-cell-depleted T cells, or PBMCs.

The CDR3 has 14 residues. The germline V and J ends were trimmed by 4 bases and 1 base, with 10 bases remaining between them. Per germline, CDR1 LNHDA and CDR2 SQIVND (reference sequence). In the original workflow: Scientists estimated how many nucleated cells there were by amplifying reference gene primers. Repertoires were generated with immunoSEQ multiplex PCR, while TCRdb's copy carries only in-frame clones and drops some. D and trimming come from the DNA, and the V and J calls and clone size come from that table. The table lists roughly 92,000 clones, around nine tenths of them singletons. This clone was seen once.

Material for sequencing was peripheral blood. The receptor was derived from an elderly woman with acute or convalescent COVID-19. This chain links TRBV19 with TRBJ1-1; D is perhaps TRBD1 (6 bases). CDR3 DNA sequence: TGTGCCAGTAGTACAGGGGATTCGAACACTGAAGCTTTCTTT. Residues: CASSTGDSNTEAFF.